A selection of T cell receptor beta chains follows, all from one sample in a study of beta chain features in type 1 diabetes. The table came from immunoSEQ multiplex PCR; TCRdb's copy has only in-frame clones and leaves some out. The sample has approximately 170,000 clones, around 8% seen once; the top ten hold approximately 0.85%. Sequencing was performed on central memory CD4+ T cells from blood. The receptors were gathered from a woman aged 40 to 50 with type 1 diabetes. The CDR3 runs from the conserved cysteine through the conserved F or W. The order of the fields is D gene, clone size, V gene, J gene, CDR3 protein, CDR3 DNA. D genes are given only for firm matches. A clone size is listed for some rows: how often the clone was seen (once, few, many), or a class if it is expanded.

.	few	TRBV18	TRBJ2-2	CASSPPSDGGELFF	TGTGCCAGCTCACCACCGTCAGATGGCGGGGAGCTGTTTTTT
.	.	TRBV15	TRBJ1-5	CATSRDPGGNQPQHF	TGTGCCACCAGCAGAGACCCGGGGGGCAATCAGCCCCAGCATTTT
.	few	TRBV11-3	TRBJ1-1	CASSLIGGSEAFF	TGTGCCAGCAGCTTAATCGGGGGAAGTGAAGCTTTCTTT
TRBD1	few	TRBV14	TRBJ2-7	CASSRFGTGFYEQYF	TGTGCCAGCAGCCGATTTGGGACAGGGTTCTACGAGCAGTACTTC
.	few	TRBV27	TRBJ2-1	CASSLKAFGDTYNEQFF	TGTGCCAGCAGTTTAAAGGCGTTCGGGGACACCTACAATGAGCAGTTCTTC
TRBD1	.	TRBV20-1	TRBJ2-7	CSARQGNEQYF	TGCAGTGCACGACAGGGGAACGAGCAGTACTTC
TRBD1	few	TRBV28	TRBJ1-2	CASKNPTGLGMGYTF	TGTGCCAGCAAGAATCCGACAGGGCTCGGTATGGGCTACACCTTC
TRBD1	few	TRBV19	TRBJ2-5	CASSMGQGARGETQYF	TGTGCCAGTAGTATGGGACAGGGGGCGCGCGGAGAGACCCAGTACTTC
TRBD1	few	TRBV6-6	TRBJ2-1	CATRQGSNEQFF	TGTGCCACTCGACAGGGGAGCAATGAGCAGTTCTTC
.	many	TRBV5-6	TRBJ2-7	CASSLRGSSIHEQYF	TGTGCCAGCAGCTTGCGGGGTAGCAGTATCCACGAGCAGTACTTC
.	.	TRBV4-3	TRBJ1-1	CASSQEHRGGGEAFF	TGCGCCAGCAGCCAAGAACATAGAGGCGGTGGTGAAGCTTTCTTT
.	.	TRBV5-4	TRBJ2-1	CASSSQGSPYNEQFF	TGTGCCAGCAGCTCCCAGGGTAGCCCCTACAATGAGCAGTTCTTC
.	few	TRBV7-3	TRBJ1-1	CASSFGGVEAFF	TGTGCCAGCAGCTTTGGAGGAGTTGAAGCTTTCTTT
.	few	TRBV10-3	TRBJ2-3	CAISEDGSGTDTQYF	TGTGCCATCAGTGAAGACGGTAGCGGCACAGATACGCAGTATTTT
.	few	TRBV15	TRBJ1-2	CATSNREGFGYTF	TGTGCCACCAGCAACCGTGAGGGTTTTGGCTACACCTTC
.	few	TRBV9	TRBJ2-2	CASSVGLNTGELFF	TGTGCCAGCAGCGTGGGACTTAACACCGGGGAGCTGTTTTTT
.	.	TRBV19	TRBJ2-1	CASSIGQSSYNEQFF	TGTGCCAGTAGTATAGGGCAGTCATCCTACAATGAGCAGTTCTTC
.	.	TRBV5-4	TRBJ2-1	CASSPKGPGSNNEQFF	TGTGCCAGCAGCCCGAAAGGCCCGGGATCAAACAATGAGCAGTTCTTC
TRBD2	.	TRBV9	TRBJ2-3	CASSVVVPGGADTQYF	TGTGCCAGCAGCGTAGTAGTTCCGGGGGGGGCAGATACGCAGTATTTT
TRBD1	.	TRBV6-6	TRBJ1-1	CASSLQGEAFF	TGTGCCAGCAGTCTACAGGGGGAGGCTTTCTTT
TRBD1	few	TRBV7-3	TRBJ1-1	CASSSGQGNTEAFF	TGTGCCAGCAGCTCGGGACAGGGTAACACTGAAGCTTTCTTT
.	few	TRBV27	TRBJ2-3	CATRRDATDTQYF	TGTGCCACGAGGCGGGACGCCACAGATACGCAGTATTTT
TRBD1	.	TRBV29-1	TRBJ1-1	CSVGTGLNTEAFF	TGCAGCGTTGGGACAGGGTTGAACACTGAAGCTTTCTTT
.	.	TRBV5-4	TRBJ1-3	CASSLEGVRSGNTIYF	TGTGCCAGCAGCTTGGAAGGGGTCAGGTCTGGAAACACCATATATTTT
.	few	TRBV2	TRBJ2-5	CASSDNQETQYF	TGTGCCAGCAGTGACAACCAAGAGACCCAGTACTTC
TRBD2	many	TRBV15	TRBJ2-1	CATSREIAGGPGQFF	TGTGCCACCAGCAGAGAAATAGCGGGAGGGCCCGGGCAGTTCTTC
.	.	TRBV19	TRBJ1-5	CASSIRQNQPQHF	TGTGCCAGTAGTATACGACAGAATCAGCCCCAGCATTTT
TRBD1	.	TRBV5-1	TRBJ2-5	CASSKPGGAGETQYF	TGCGCCAGCAGCAAGCCAGGGGGCGCGGGGGAGACCCAGTACTTC
TRBD2	few	TRBV6-1	TRBJ2-1	CASSVERLAGNEQFF	TGTGCCAGCAGTGTTGAGCGACTAGCGGGCAATGAGCAGTTCTTC
.	few	TRBV13	TRBJ2-3	CASSPRGSRGTQYF	TGTGCCAGCAGCCCCCGAGGTTCTCGGGGTACGCAGTATTTT
TRBD1	.	TRBV30	TRBJ1-2	CAWSRQGAGGYTF	TGTGCCTGGAGTAGACAGGGGGCGGGTGGCTACACCTTC
.	.	TRBV4-3	TRBJ2-1	CASSQPPGGGHEQFF	TGCGCCAGCAGCCAACCCCCTGGTGGGGGCCATGAGCAGTTCTTC
.	few	TRBV30	TRBJ2-5	CAWSVRQKETQYF	TGTGCCTGGAGTGTACGACAGAAAGAGACCCAGTACTTC
.	.	TRBV10-3	TRBJ2-7	CAISESGASYEQYF	TGTGCCATCAGTGAGTCCGGTGCCTCCTACGAGCAGTACTTC
.	many	TRBV18	TRBJ1-1	CASSPDRQTEAFF	TGTGCCAGCTCACCAGACAGGCAAACTGAAGCTTTCTTT
.	few	TRBV18	TRBJ1-1	CASSPAGTEAFF	TGTGCCAGCTCACCGGCAGGAACTGAAGCTTTCTTT
.	few	TRBV6-5	TRBJ2-4	CASKEGAENIQYF	TGTGCCAGCAAGGAGGGGGCGGAAAACATTCAGTACTTC
TRBD1	few	TRBV28	TRBJ2-5	CASSQGAKTQYF	TGTGCCAGCAGCCAGGGGGCTAAGACCCAGTACTTC